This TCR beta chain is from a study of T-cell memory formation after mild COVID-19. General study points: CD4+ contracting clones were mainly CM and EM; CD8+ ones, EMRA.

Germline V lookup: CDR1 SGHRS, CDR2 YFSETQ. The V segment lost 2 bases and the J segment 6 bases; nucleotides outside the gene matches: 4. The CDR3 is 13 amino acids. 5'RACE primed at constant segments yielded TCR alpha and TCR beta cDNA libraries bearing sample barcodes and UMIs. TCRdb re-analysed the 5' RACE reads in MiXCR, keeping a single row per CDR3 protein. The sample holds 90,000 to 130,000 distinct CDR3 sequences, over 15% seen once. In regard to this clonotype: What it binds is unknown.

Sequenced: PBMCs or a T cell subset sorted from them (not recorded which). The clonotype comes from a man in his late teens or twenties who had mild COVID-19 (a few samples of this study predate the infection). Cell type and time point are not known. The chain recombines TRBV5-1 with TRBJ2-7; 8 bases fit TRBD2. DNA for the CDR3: TGCGCCAGCAGCTTACGGGGGGGCCTCGAGCAGTACTTC. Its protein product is CASSLRGGLEQYF. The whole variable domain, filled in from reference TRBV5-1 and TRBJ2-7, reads KAGVTQTPRYLIKTRGQQVTLSCSPISGHRSVSWYQQTPGQGLQFLFEYFSETQRNKGNFPGRFSGRQFSNSRSEMNVSTLELGDSALYLCASSLRGGLEQYFGPGTRLTVT.